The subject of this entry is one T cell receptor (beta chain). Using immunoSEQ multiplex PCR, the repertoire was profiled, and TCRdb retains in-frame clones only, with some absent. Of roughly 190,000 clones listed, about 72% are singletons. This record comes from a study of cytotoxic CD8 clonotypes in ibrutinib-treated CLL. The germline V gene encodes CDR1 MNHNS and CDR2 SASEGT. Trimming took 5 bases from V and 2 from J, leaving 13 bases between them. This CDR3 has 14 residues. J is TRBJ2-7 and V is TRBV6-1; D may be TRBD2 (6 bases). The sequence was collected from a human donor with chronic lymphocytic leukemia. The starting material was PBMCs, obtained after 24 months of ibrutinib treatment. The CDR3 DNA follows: TGTGCCAGCAGTTTGCGGGACGGCCCCTACGAGCAGTACTTC. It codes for CASSLRDGPYEQYF.